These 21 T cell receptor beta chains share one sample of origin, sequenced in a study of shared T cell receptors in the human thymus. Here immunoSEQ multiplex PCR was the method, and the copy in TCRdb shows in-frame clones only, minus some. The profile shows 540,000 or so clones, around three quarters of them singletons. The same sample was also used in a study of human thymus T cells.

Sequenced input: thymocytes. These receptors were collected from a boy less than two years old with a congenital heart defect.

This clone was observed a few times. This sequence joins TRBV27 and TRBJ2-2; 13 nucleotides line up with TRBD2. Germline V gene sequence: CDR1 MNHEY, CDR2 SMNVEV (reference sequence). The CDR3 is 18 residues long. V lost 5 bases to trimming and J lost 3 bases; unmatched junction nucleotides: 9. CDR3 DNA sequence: TGTGCCAGCAGTCCGAAACTAGCGGGAGGGCCAGACACCGGGGAGCTGTTTTTT. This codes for CASSPKLAGGPDTGELFF.

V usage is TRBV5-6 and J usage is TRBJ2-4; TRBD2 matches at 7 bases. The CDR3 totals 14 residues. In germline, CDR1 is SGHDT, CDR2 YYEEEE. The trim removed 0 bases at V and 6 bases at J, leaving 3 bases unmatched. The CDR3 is CASSLVASGNIQYF. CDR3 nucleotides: TGTGCCAGCAGCTTGGTGGCTAGCGGAAACATTCAGTACTTC.

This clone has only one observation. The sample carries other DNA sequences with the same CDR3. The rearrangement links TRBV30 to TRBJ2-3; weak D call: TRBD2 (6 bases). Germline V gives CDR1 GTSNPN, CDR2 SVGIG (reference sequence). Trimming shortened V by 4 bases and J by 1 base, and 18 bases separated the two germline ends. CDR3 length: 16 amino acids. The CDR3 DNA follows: TGTGCCTGGAAGGCCCCGTGGGCGGGACGCACAGATACGCAGTATTTT. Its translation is CAWKAPWAGRTDTQYF.

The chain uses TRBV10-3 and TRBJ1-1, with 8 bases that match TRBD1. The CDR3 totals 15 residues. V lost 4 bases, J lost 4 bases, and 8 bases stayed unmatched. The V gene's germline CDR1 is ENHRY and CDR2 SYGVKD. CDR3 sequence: CAISVSGGEGTEAFF. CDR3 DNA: TGTGCCATCAGTGTTTCAGGGGGCGAAGGCACTGAAGCTTTCTTT.

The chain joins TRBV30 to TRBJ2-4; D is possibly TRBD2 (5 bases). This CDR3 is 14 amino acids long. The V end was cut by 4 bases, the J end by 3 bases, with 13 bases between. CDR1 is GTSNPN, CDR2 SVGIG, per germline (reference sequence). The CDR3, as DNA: TGTGCCTGGACACCCGGACTTTACAAAAACATTCAGTACTTC. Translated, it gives CAWTPGLYKNIQYF.

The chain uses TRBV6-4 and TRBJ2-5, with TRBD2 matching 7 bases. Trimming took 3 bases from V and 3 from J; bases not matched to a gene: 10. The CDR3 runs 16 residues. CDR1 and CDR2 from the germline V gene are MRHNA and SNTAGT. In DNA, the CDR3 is TGTGCCAGCAGTGAAAAGGTAGCGGGCTTCAAAGAGACCCAGTACTTC. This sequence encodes CASSEKVAGFKETQYF.

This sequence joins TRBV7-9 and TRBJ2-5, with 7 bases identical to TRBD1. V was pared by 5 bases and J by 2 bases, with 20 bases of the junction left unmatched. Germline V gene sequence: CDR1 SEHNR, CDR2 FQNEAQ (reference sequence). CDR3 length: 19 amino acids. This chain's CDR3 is CASSPPHRDRTSRQETQYF. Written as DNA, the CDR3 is TGTGCCAGCAGCCCCCCCCACCGGGACAGAACTTCTCGTCAAGAGACCCAGTACTTC.

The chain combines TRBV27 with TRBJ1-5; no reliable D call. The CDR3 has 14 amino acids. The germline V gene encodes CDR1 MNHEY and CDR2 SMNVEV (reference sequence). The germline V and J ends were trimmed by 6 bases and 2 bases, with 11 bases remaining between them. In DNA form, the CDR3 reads TGTGCCAGCAGACCCGTCGCGTGCAATCAGCCCCAGCATTTT. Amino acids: CASRPVACNQPQHF.

The CDR3 spells CASSSAEPHYEQYF. The CDR3 region has the DNA TGCGCCAGCAGCTCAGCGGAGCCCCACTACGAGCAGTACTTC. The genes are TRBV5-1 and TRBJ2-7, with a tentative D call TRBD2 (5 bases). V lost 3 bases and J 3 bases, leaving 13 bases between the germline ends. Germline-derived CDR1 and CDR2 are SGHRS and YFSETQ. CDR3 length: 14 residues.

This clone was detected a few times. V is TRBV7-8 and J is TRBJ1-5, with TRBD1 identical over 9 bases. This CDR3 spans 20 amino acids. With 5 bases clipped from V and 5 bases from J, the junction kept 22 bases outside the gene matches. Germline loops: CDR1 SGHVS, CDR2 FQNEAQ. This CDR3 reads CASSLYRGPKGRGEYQPQHF. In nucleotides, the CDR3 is TGTGCCAGCAGCCTTTACAGGGGGCCCAAGGGCCGGGGGGAATATCAGCCCCAGCATTTT.

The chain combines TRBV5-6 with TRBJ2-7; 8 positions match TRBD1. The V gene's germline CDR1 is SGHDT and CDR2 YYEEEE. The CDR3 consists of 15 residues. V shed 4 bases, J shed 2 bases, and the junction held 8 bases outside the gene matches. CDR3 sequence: CASSPWDRSTYEQYF. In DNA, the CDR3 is TGTGCCAGCAGCCCGTGGGACAGGTCGACCTACGAGCAGTACTTC.

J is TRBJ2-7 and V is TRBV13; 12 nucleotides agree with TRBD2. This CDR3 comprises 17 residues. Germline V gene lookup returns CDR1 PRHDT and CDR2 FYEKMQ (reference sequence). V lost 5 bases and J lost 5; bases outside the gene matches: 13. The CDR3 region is CASSPRTSGTLIDEQYF. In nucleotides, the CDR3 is TGTGCCAGCAGCCCCAGGACTAGCGGGACACTAATCGACGAGCAGTACTTC.

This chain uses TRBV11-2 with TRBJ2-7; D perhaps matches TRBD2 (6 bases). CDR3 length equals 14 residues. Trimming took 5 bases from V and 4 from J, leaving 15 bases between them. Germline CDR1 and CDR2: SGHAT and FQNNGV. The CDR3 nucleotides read TGTGCCAGCAGCCGTGAGGTGGGACTTTACGAGCAGTACTTC. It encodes CASSREVGLYEQYF.

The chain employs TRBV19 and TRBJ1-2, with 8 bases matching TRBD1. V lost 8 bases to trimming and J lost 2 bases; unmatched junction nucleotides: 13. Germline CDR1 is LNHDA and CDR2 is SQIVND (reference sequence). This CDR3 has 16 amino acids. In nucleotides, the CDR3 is TGTGCCAGTCGATCCCCCTACGGGGACAGGAACTATGGCTACACCTTC. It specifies CASRSPYGDRNYGYTF. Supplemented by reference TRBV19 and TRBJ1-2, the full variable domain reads DGGITQSPKYLFRKEGQNVTLSCEQNLNHDAMYWYRQDPGQGLRLIYYSQIVNDFQKGDIAEGYSVSREKKESFPLTVTSAQKNPTAFYLCASRSPYGDRNYGYTFGSGTRLTVV.

CDR3 in amino acids: CASGRRGANEKLFF. CDR3 DNA: TGTGCCAGCGGAAGAAGAGGAGCTAATGAAAAACTGTTTTTT. The rearrangement links TRBV27 to TRBJ1-4; D is ambiguous. Looked up from germline, CDR1 is MNHEY and CDR2 is SMNVEV (reference sequence). This CDR3 comprises 14 residues. Trimming removed 8 bases at V and 3 bases at J, with 13 bases between.

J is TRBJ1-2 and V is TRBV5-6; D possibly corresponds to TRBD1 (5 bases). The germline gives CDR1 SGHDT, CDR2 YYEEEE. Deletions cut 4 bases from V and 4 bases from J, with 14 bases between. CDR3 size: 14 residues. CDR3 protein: CASSGGGSAYGYTF. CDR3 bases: TGTGCCAGCAGCGGGGGGGGGTCAGCCTATGGCTACACCTTC.

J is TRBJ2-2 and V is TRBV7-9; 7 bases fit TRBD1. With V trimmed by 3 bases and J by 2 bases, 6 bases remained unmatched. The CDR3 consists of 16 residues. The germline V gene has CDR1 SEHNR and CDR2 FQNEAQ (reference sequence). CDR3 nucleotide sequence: TGTGCCAGCAGCTTTGGTGGGACAGACAACACCGGGGAGCTGTTTTTT. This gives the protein CASSFGGTDNTGELFF.

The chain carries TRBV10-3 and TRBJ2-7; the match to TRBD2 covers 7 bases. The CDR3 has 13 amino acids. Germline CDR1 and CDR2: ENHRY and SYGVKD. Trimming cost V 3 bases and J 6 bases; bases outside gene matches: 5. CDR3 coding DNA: TGTGCCATCAGTGAACGGGAGGATTGCGAGCAGTACTTC. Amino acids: CAISEREDCEQYF.

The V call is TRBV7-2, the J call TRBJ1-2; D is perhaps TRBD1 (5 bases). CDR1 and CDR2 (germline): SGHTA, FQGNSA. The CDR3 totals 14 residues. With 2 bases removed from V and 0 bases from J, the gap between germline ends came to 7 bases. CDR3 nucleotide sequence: TGTGCCAGCAGCTTACAGACAGCTAACTATGGCTACACCTTC. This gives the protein CASSLQTANYGYTF.

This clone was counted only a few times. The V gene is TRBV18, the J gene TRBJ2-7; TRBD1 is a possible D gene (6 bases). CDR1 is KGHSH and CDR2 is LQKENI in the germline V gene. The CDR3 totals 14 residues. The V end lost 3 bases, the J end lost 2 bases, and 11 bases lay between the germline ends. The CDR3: CASSPPNRAYEQYF. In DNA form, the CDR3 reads TGTGCCAGCTCACCCCCGAACAGGGCCTACGAGCAGTACTTC.

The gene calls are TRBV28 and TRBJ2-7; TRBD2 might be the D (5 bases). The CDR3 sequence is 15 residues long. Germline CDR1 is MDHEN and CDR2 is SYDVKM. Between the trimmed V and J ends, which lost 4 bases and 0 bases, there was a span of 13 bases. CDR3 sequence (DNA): TGTGCCAGCAGTTCTCCTGGCGGGTTCTCCTACGAGCAGTACTTC. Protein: CASSSPGGFSYEQYF.